The 10 T cell receptor beta chains in this list originate from one sample, sequenced in a study of shared clonotypes between healthy human individuals. The assay was immunoSEQ multiplex PCR, and TCRdb's table has in-frame clones only and misses some. The profile covers about 1 million clones, with under 80% appearing a single time and approximately 1.5% taken by the ten largest. The sequenced sample was memory CD4+ T cells sorted from blood. This sample's subset: CD45RA-negative fraction. Receptors originate from a man younger than 30 in good health.

The J gene is TRBJ1-5, the V gene TRBV19; maybe TRBD1 (6 bases). CDR3 length equals 14 residues. The V gene's germline CDR1 is LNHDA and CDR2 SQIVND (reference sequence). V gave up 5 bases and J gave up 7 bases, with 15 bases separating them. CDR3 region: CASSHGGQNQPQHF. CDR3 in DNA: TGTGCCAGTAGTCACGGGGGGCAGAACCAGCCCCAGCATTTT.

The gene calls are TRBV28 and TRBJ1-3; D uncertain. The germline V and J ends were trimmed by 5 bases and 2 bases, with 10 bases remaining between them. This CDR3 has 14 amino acids. Germline CDR1 and CDR2: MDHEN and SYDVKM. CDR3 bases: TGTGCCAGCAGTCGGATCTCTGCTGGAAACACCATATATTTT. This translates into CASSRISAGNTIYF.

This clone has just a few counts. The chain uses TRBV2 and TRBJ1-4; no reliable D call. Trimming took off 6 bases at V and 5 bases at J, with 13 bases between the two ends. The CDR3 totals 14 residues. The germline V gene has CDR1 SNHLY and CDR2 FYNNEI. Here the CDR3 reads CASRGPGSNEKLFF. The CDR3 nucleotides are TGTGCCAGCAGGGGCCCGGGGTCGAATGAAAAACTGTTTTTT.

The chain combines TRBV6-6 with TRBJ1-3; D unresolved. Germline-derived CDR1 and CDR2 are MNHNY and SVGAGI (reference sequence). With 4 bases removed from V and 0 bases from J, the gap between germline ends came to 7 bases. The CDR3 loop spans 14 amino acids. CDR3 in amino acids: CASSFTPSGNTIYF. The CDR3 DNA reads TGTGCCAGCAGTTTCACACCCTCTGGAAACACCATATATTTT.

The gene calls are TRBV21-1 and TRBJ2-5; the tabulated D call, TRBD2, remains unverified against the DNA. TRBV21-1 corresponds to a pseudogene. The CDR3 loop spans 17 amino acids. CDR3 sequence (DNA): TGTGCCAGCAGCAATCAACTCAGACTAGCGGAGCAAGAGACCCAGTACTTC. Its translation is CASSNQLRLAEQETQYF.

This CDR3 reads CASSGKVDQPQHF. In DNA, the CDR3 is TGTGCCAGCAGTGGCAAAGTGGATCAGCCCCAGCATTTT. The chain couples TRBV6-1 to TRBJ1-5; no reliable D call. Germline CDR1 MNHNS, CDR2 SASEGT. Trimming took 4 bases from V and 5 from J, leaving 9 bases between them. The CDR3 is 13 residues long.

The chain combines TRBV7-2 with TRBJ1-2; 8 bases are a match to TRBD1. The CDR3 spans 13 residues. V shed 3 bases, J shed 6 bases, and the junction held 3 bases outside the gene matches. In germline, CDR1 is SGHTA, CDR2 FQGNSA. The DNA for the CDR3 is TGTGCCAGCAGCTTGGACAGGGTACATGGCTACACCTTC. It translates to CASSLDRVHGYTF.

The chain is built from TRBV9 and TRBJ2-1; 7 bases are a match to TRBD1. V shed 4 bases and J 6 bases; nucleotides not matched to a gene: 10. The CDR3 has 15 amino acids. Germline V gene data show CDR1 as SGDLS and CDR2 as YYNGEE. The DNA of the CDR3 is TGTGCCAGCAGCTTACGACAGGGTCCCGGCAATGAGCAGTTCTTC. Translation: CASSLRQGPGNEQFF.

This chain uses TRBV18 with TRBJ2-7, with a weak D call TRBD2 (6 bases). This CDR3 spans 16 amino acids. V was trimmed by 0 bases and J by 6 bases, leaving 18 bases between them. CDR1 and CDR2 from the germline V gene are KGHSH and LQKENI. The DNA of the CDR3 is TGTGCCAGCTCACCACCGGGACTGGGGCCCCAGGGCGAGCAGTACTTC. Translating it yields CASSPPGLGPQGEQYF.

This rearrangement joins TRBV5-4 to TRBJ2-7; D is perhaps TRBD1 (6 bases). Trimming shortened V by 4 bases and J by 9 bases, and 17 bases separated the two germline ends. Germline CDR1 reads SGHNT; CDR2 reads YYREEE (reference sequence). This CDR3 has 13 residues. The CDR3 bases are TGTGCCAGCAGCCATACGACAGGCCCCATGCAGTACTTC. Its protein product is CASSHTTGPMQYF.